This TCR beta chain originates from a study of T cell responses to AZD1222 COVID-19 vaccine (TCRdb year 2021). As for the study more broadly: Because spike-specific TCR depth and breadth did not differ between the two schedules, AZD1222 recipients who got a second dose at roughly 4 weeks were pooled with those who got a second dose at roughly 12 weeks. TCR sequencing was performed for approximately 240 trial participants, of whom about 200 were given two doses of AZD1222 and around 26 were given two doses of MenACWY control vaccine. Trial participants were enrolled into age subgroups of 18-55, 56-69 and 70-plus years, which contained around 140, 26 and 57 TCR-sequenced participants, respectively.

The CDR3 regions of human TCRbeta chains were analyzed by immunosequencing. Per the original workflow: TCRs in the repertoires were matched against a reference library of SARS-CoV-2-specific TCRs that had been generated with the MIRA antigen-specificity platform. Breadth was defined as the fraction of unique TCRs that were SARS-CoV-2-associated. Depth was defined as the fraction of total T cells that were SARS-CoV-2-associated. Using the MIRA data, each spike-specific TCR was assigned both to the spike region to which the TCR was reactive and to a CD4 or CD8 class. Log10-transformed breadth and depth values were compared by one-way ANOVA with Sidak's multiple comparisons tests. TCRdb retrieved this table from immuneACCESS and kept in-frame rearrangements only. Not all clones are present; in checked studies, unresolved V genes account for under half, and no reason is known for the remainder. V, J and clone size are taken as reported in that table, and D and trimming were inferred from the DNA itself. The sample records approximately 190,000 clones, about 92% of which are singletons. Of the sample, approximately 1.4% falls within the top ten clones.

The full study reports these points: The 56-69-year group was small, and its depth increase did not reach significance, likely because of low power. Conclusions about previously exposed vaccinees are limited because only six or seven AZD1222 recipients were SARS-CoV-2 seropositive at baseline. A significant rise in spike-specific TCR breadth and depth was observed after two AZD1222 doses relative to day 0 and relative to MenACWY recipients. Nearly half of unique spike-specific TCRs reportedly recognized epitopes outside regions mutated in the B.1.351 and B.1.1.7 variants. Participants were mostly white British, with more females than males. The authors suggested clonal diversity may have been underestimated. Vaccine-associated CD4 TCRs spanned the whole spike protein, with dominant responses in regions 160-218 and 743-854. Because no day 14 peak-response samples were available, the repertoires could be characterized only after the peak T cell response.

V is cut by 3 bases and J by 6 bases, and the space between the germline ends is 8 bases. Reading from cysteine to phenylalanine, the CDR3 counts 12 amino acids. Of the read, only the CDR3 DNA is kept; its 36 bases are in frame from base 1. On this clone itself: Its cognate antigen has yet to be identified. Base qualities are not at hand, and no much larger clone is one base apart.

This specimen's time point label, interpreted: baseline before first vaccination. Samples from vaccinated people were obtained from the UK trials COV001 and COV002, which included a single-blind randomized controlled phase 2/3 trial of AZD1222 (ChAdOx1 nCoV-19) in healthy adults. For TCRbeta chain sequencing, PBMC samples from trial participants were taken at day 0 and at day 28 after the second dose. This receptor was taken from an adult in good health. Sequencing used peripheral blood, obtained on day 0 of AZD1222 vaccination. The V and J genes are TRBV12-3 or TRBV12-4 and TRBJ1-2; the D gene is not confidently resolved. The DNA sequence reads TGTGCCAGCAGTTTTCCCGGGAATGGCTACACCTTC. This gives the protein CASSFPGNGYTF.